The TCR beta chain under discussion was sequenced for a study of shared clonotypes between healthy human individuals. Study summary: Each donor had three CD4 naive, three CD4 memory, two CD8 naive and one CD8 memory plate.

The V end was cut by 8 bases, the J end by 1 base, with 12 bases between. CDR1 and CDR2 (germline): MNHEY, SVGAGI. This CDR3 region has 13 residues. Whole-study results and caveats: Exclusively blood specimens were collected; tissue repertoires likely differ.

Points on this clone: No antigen is known for it.

A CD45RA+ naive subset and a CD45RA-negative memory subset were split from CD4+ cells. Assay runs were performed at deep level. Method: immunoSEQ multiplex PCR; TCRdb's copy keeps in-frame clones and lacks some. The sample contains approximately 1.5 million clones, 98% to 99% of which appear only once. The gene calls are TRBV6-5 and TRBJ2-7; tentative D call: TRBD1 (6 bases). The material sequenced was naive CD4+ T cells sorted from blood. The sample's subset: CD45RA+ positively selected. This clonotype was sampled from a young man in good health. CDR3 nucleotide sequence: TGTGCCAGCCGGCAGGGGATATCCTACGAGCAGTACTTC. It is translated as CASRQGISYEQYF.